This TCR beta chain originates from a study of shared clonotypes between healthy human individuals. Study context: The donor pool was made up of two women and a few men aged 18 to 49.

Naive CD45RA+ and memory CD45RA-negative subsets were split from CD4+ cells. Whole-study findings and limits: Clonotypes that were shared across a few donors made up around 5% of naive CD4 clonotypes.

Germline values: CDR1 SEHNR, CDR2 FQNEAQ (reference sequence). V was trimmed by 1 base and J by 11 bases, leaving 15 bases between them. The CDR3 is 14 amino acids. Every subset had its genomic DNA shared out evenly among several immunoSEQ plates. Measured with immunoSEQ multiplex PCR; TCRdb has only the in-frame clones, and not every one. The sample yields about 1 million clones, around 76% seen once. As regards this clone: No antigen is known for it. A single base separates this from a much larger clone, so it may be a read error. At the DNA level, this CDR3 is encoded by other sequences in the same sample as well.

Sequencing was done on a sample of memory CD4+ T cells sorted from blood. Subset noted: CD45RA-negative fraction. The receptor was derived from a man aged 18 to 35 in good health. This sequence joins TRBV7-9 and TRBJ1-3, with D tentatively TRBD1 (5 bases). The CDR3 sequence: CASSLEGLQEAIYF. For the CDR3, the DNA is TGTGCCAGCAGCTTAGAGGGACTGCAAGAGGCCATATATTTT.